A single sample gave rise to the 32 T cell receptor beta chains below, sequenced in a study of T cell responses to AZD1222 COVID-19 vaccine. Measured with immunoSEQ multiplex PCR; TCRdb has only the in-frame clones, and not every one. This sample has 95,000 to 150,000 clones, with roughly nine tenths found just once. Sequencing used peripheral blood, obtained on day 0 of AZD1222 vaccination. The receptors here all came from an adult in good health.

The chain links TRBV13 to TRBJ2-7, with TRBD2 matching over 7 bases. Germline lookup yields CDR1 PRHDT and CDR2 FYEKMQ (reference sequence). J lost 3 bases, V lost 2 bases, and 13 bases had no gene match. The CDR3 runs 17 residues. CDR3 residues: CASSLPGGKYTNYEQYF. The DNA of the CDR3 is TGTGCCAGCAGCTTACCCGGGGGGAAGTATACGAACTACGAGCAGTACTTC.

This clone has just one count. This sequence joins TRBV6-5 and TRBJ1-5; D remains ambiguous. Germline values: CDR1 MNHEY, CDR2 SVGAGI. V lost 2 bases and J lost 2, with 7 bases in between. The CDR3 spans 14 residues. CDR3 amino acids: CASSYSGGNQPQHF. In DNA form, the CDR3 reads TGTGCCAGCAGTTACAGTGGCGGCAATCAGCCCCAGCATTTT.

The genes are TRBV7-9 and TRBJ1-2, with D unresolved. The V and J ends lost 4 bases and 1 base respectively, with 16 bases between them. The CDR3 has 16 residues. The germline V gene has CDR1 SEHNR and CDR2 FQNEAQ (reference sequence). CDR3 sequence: CASSSSRLGYNYGYTF. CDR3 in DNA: TGTGCCAGCAGCTCGTCTAGGTTGGGCTATAACTATGGCTACACCTTC. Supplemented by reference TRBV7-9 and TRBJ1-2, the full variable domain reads DTGVSQNPRHKITKRGQNVTFRCDPISEHNRLYWYRQTLGQGPEFLTYFQNEAQLEKSRLLSDRFSAERPKGSFSTLEIQRTEQGDSAMYLCASSSSRLGYNYGYTFGSGTRLTVV.

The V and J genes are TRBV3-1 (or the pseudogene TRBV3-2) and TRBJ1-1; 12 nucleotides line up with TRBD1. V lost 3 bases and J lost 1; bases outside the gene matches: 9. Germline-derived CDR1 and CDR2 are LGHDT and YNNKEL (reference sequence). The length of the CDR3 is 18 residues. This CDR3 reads CASSQVPGQGAWNTEAFF. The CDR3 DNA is TGTGCCAGCAGCCAGGTACCGGGACAGGGGGCCTGGAACACTGAAGCTTTCTTT.

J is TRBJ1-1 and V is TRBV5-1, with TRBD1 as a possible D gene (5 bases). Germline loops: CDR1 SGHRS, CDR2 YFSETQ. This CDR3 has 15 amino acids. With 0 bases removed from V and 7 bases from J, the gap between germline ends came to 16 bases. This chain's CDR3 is CASSLDRMGQSEAFF. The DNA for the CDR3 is TGCGCCAGCAGCTTGGATCGGATGGGGCAGAGTGAAGCTTTCTTT.

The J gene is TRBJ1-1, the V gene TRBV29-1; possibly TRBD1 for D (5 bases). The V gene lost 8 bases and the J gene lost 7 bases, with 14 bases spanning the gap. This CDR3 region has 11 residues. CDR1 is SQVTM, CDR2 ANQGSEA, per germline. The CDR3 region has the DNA TGCAGCTATAACAGGCCCCATGAAGCTTTCTTT. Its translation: CSYNRPHEAFF. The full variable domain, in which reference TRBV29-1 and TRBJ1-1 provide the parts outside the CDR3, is SAVISQKPSRDICQRGTSLTIQCQVDSQVTMMFWYRQQPGQSLTLIATANQGSEATYESGFVIDKFPISRPNLTFSTLTVSNMSPEDSSIYLCSYNRPHEAFFGQGTRLTVV.

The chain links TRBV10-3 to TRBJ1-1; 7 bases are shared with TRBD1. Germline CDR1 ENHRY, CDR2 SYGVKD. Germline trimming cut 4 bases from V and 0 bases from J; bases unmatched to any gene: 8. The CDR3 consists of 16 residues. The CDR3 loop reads CAISATGQRMNTEAFF. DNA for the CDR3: TGTGCCATCAGTGCCACGGGACAGAGAATGAACACTGAAGCTTTCTTT.

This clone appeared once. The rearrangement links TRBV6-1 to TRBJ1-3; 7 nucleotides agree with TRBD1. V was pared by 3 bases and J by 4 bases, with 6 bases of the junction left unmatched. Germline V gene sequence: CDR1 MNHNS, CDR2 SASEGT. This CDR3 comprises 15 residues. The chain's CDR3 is CASSDPTGAGNTIYF. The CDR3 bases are TGTGCCAGCAGTGACCCTACAGGGGCCGGAAACACCATATATTTT.

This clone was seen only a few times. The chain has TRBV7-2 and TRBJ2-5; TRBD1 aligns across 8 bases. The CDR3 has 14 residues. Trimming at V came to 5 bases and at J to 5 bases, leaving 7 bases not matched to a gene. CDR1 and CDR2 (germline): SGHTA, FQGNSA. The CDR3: CASSPWAGGETQYF. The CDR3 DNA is TGTGCCAGCAGCCCCTGGGCAGGGGGCGAGACCCAGTACTTC.

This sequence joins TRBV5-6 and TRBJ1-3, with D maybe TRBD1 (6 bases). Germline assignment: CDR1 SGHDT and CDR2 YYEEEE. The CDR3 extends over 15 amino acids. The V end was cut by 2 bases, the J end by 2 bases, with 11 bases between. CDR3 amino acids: CASSFRGAAGNTIYF. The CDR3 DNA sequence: TGTGCCAGCAGCTTTCGGGGGGCGGCTGGAAACACCATATATTTT.

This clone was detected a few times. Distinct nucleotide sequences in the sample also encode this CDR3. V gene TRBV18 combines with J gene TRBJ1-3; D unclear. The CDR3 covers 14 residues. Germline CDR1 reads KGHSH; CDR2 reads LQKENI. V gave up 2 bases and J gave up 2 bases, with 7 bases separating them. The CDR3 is CASSPASTGNTIYF. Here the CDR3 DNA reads TGTGCCAGCTCACCAGCCAGTACTGGAAACACCATATATTTT.

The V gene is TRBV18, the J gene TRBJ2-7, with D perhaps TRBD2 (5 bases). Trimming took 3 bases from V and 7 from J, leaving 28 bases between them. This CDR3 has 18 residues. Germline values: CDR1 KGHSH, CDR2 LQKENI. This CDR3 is CASSPLSMGSASLREQYV. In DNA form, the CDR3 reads TGTGCCAGCTCACCTCTCTCCATGGGGAGTGCTTCTCTTAGGGAGCAGTACGTC.

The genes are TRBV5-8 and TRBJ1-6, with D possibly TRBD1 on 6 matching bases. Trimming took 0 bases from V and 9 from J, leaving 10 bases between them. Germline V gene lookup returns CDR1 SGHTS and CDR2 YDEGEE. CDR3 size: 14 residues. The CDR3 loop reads CASSLGQVSSPLHF. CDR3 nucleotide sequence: TGTGCCAGCAGCTTGGGACAGGTATCTTCACCCCTCCACTTT.

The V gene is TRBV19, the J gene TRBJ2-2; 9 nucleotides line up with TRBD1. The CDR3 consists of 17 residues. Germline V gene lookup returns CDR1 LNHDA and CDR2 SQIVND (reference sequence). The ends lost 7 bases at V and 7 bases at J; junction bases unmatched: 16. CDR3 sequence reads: CASTLATGQGRFGELFF. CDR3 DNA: TGTGCCAGTACCCTCGCAACAGGACAGGGGAGGTTCGGGGAGCTGTTTTTT.

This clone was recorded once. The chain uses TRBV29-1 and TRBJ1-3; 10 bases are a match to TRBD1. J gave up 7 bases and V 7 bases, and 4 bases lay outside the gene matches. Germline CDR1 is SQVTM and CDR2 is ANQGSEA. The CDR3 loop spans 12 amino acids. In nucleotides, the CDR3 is TGCAGCGCTAGGACAGGGGGGAACACCATATATTTT. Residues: CSARTGGNTIYF.

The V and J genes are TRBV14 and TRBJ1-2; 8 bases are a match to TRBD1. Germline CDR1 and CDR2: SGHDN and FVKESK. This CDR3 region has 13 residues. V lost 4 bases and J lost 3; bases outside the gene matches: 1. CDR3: CASSPGGDYGYTF. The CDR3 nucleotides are TGTGCCAGCAGCCCAGGGGGCGACTATGGCTACACCTTC.

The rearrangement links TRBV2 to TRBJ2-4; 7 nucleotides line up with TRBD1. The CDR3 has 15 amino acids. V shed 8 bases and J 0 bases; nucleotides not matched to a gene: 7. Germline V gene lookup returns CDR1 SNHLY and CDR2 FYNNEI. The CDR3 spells CASSQGVQAKNIQYF. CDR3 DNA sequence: TGTGCCAGCTCCCAGGGGGTCCAAGCCAAAAACATTCAGTACTTC.

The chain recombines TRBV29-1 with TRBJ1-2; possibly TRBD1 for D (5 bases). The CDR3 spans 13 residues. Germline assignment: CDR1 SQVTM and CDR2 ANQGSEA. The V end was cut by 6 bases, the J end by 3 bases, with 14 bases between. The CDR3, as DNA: TGCAGCGTCGCGGGGGGTGAGGACTATGGCTACACCTTC. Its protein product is CSVAGGEDYGYTF. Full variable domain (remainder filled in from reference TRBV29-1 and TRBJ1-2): SAVISQKPSRDICQRGTSLTIQCQVDSQVTMMFWYRQQPGQSLTLIATANQGSEATYESGFVIDKFPISRPNLTFSTLTVSNMSPEDSSIYLCSVAGGEDYGYTFGSGTRLTVV.

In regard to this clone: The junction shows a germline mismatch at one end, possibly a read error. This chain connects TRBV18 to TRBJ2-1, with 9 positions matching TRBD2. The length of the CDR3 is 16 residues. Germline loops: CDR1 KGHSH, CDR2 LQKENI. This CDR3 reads CASSHPGLATYNGQFF. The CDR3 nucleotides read TGTGCCAGCTCGCATCCCGGACTAGCGACCTACAATGGGCAGTTCTTC.

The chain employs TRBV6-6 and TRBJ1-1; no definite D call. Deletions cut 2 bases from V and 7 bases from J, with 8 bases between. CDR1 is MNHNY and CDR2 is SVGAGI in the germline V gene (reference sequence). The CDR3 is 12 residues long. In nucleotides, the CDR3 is TGTGCCAGCAGTTACACAGCGGGTGAAGCTTTCTTT. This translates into CASSYTAGEAFF.

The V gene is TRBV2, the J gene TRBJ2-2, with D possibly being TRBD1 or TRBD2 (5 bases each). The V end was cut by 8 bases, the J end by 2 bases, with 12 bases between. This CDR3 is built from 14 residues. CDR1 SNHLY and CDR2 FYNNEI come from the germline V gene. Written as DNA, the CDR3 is TGTGCCAGCTCGGGGCGGAGCAACACCGGGGAGCTGTTTTTT. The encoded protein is CASSGRSNTGELFF.

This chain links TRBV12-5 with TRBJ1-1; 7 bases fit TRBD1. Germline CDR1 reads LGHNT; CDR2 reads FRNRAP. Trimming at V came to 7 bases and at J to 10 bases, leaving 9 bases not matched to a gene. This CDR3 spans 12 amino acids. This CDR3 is CASAGGTVLAFF. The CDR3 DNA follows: TGTGCTAGTGCCGGTGGGACAGTCTTAGCTTTCTTT. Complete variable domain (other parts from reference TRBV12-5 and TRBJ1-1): DARVTQTPRHKVTEMGQEVTMRCQPILGHNTVFWYRQTMMQGLELLAYFRNRAPLDDSGMPKDRFSAEMPDATLATLKIQPSEPRDSAVYFCASAGGTVLAFFGQGTRLTVV.

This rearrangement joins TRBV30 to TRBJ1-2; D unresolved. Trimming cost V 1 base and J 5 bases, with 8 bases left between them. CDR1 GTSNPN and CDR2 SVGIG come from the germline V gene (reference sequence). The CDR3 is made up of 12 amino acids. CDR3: CAWSGTLYGYTF. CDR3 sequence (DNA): TGTGCCTGGAGTGGCACCTTATATGGCTACACCTTC.

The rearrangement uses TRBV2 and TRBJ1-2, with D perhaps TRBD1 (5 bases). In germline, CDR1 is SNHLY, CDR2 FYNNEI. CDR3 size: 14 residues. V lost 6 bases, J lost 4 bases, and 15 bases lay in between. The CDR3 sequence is CASRDDSFTYGYTF. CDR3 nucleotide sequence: TGTGCCAGCAGAGATGACAGTTTCACCTATGGCTACACCTTC. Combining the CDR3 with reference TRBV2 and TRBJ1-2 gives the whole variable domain EPEVTQTPSHQVTQMGQEVILRCVPISNHLYFYWYRQILGQKVEFLVSFYNNEISEKSEIFDDQFSVERPDGSNFTLKIRSTKLEDSAMYFCASRDDSFTYGYTFGSGTRLTVV.

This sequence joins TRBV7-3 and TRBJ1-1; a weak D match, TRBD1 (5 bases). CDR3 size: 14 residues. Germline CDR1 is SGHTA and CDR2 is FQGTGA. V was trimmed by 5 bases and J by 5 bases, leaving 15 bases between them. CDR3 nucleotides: TGTGCCAGCAGCGAGGGGCCCTCGGGAACTGAAGCTTTCTTT. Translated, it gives CASSEGPSGTEAFF.

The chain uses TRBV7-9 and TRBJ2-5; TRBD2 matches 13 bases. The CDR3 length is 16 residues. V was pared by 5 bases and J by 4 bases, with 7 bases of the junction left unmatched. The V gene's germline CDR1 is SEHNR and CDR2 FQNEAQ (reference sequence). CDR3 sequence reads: CASSPRTSGRPETQYF. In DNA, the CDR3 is TGTGCCAGCAGCCCCCGGACTAGCGGGAGACCAGAGACCCAGTACTTC.

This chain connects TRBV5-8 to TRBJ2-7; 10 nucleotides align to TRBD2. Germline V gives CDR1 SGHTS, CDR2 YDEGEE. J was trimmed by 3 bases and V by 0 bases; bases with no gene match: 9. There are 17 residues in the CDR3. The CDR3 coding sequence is TGTGCCAGCAGCTTGGTGACTAGCGGGTTTCGACTCTACGAGCAGTACGTC. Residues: CASSLVTSGFRLYEQYV.

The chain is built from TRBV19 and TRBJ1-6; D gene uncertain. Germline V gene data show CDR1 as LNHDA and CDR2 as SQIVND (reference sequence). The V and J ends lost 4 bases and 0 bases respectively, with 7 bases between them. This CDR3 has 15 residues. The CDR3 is CASSKAYSYNSPLHF. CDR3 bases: TGTGCCAGTAGTAAGGCGTACTCCTATAATTCACCCCTCCACTTT.

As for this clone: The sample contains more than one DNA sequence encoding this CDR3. CDR3 coding DNA: TGTGCCAGCAGTTTTAGGGGGACTGAAGCTTTCTTT. Amino acids: CASSFRGTEAFF. This chain joins TRBV12-3 or TRBV12-4 and TRBJ1-1; possibly TRBD1 for D (6 bases). CDR3 length equals 12 residues. Trimming pared 3 bases from V and 5 bases from J, leaving 7 bases between.

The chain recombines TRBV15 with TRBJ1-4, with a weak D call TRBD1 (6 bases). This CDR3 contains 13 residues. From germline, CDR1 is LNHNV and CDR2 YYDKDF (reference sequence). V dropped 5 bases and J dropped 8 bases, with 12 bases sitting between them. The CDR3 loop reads CATSQQGSEKLFF. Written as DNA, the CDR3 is TGTGCCACCAGCCAACAGGGATCCGAAAAACTGTTTTTT. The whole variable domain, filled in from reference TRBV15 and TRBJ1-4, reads DAMVIQNPRYQVTQFGKPVTLSCSQTLNHNVMYWYQQKSSQAPKLLFHYYDKDFNNEADTPDNFQSRRPNTSFCFLDIRSPGLGDTAMYLCATSQQGSEKLFFGSGTQLSVL.

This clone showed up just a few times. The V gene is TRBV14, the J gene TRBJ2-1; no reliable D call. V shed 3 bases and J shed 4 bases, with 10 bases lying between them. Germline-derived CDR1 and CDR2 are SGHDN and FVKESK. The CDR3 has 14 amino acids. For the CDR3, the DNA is TGTGCCAGCAGCCAGCGGAGAGGATACAATGAGCAGTTCTTC. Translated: CASSQRRGYNEQFF. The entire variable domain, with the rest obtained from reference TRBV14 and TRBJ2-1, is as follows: EAGVTQFPSHSVIEKGQTVTLRCDPISGHDNLYWYRRVMGKEIKFLLHFVKESKQDESGMPNNRFLAERTGGTYSTLKVQPAELEDSGVYFCASSQRRGYNEQFFGPGTRLTVL.

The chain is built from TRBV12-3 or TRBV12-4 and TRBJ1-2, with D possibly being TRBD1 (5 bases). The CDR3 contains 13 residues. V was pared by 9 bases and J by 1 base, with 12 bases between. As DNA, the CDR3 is TGTGCCAGTTCCCAGGGTTTTAACTATGGCTACACCTTC. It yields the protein CASSQGFNYGYTF.